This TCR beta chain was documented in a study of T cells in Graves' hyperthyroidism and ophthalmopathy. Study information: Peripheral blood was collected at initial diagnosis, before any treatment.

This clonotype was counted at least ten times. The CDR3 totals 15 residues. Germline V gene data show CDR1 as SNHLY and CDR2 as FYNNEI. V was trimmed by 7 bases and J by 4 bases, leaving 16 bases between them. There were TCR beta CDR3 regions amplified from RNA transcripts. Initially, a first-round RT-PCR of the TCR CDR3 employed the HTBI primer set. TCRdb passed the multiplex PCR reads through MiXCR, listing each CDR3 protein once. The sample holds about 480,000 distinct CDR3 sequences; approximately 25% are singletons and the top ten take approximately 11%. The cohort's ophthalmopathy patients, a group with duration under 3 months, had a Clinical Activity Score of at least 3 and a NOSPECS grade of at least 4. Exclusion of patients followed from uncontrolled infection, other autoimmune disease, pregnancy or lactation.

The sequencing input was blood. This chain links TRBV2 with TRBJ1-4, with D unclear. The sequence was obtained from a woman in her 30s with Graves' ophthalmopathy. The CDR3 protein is CASTTSPLSNEKLFF. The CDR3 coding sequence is TGTGCCAGCACAACCTCGCCCCTAAGTAATGAAAAACTGTTTTTT.